This T cell receptor (beta chain) derives from a study of T cell responses to AZD1222 COVID-19 vaccine. Broader study findings: Vaccine-related CD4 TCRs covered spike, predominating at 160-218 and 743-854.

Concerning this clone itself: Its specificity is unknown.

CDR1 is SGHTA and CDR2 is FQGNSA in the germline V gene. CDR3 size: 14 residues. V lost 1 base, J lost 7 bases, and 5 bases stayed unmatched. The table came from immunoSEQ multiplex PCR; TCRdb's copy has only in-frame clones and leaves some out. The top ten hold approximately 4% of the sample, which has about 120,000 clones, approximately 85% seen once. The TCR was taken from an adult in good health. Material: peripheral blood, obtained on day 0 of MenACWY control vaccination. The chain joins TRBV7-2 to TRBJ2-5; TRBD2 agrees at 8 bases. This chain's CDR3 is CASSLGTSGWTQYF. The CDR3, as DNA: TGTGCCAGCAGCTTAGGAACTAGCGGTTGGACCCAGTACTTC.